The text below deals with one T cell receptor beta chain. TCRdb reanalyzed the 5' RACE reads, giving one entry per CDR3 protein sequence and no DNA. The table for this sample gives 200,000 to 300,000 distinct CDR3 sequences. This entry is derived from a study of T cells expressing NK-cell markers. Study-wide background: Seropositivity for HCMV was found in seven of the eight sequenced donors, with one seronegative.

Germline lookup yields CDR1 DFQATT and CDR2 SNEGSKA (reference sequence). The CDR3 is 13 residues long. The origin of this receptor is a woman aged 18 to 75 in good health. The material sequenced was blood T cells: a sorted CD56 or NKG2C T cell subset, CD4+ or CD8+ T cells, or bulk PBMC T cells (not recorded which). The chain is built from TRBV20-1 and TRBJ1-1; lacking DNA, the TRBD1 call made by TCRdb goes unchecked. CDR3: CSARRGVNTEAFF.